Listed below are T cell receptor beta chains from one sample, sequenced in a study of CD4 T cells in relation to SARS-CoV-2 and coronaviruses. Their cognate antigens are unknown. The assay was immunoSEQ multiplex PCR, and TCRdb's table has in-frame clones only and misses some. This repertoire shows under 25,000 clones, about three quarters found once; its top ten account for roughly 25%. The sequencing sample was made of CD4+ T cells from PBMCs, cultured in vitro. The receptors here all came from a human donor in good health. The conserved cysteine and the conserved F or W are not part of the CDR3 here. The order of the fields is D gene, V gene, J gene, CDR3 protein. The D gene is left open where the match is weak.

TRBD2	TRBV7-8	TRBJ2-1	ASSLVGAAGGTWGAQF
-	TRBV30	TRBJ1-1	AWSDGARGATEAF
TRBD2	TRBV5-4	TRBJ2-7	ASSLTIRTSASYEQY
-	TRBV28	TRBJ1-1	ASSLGGGAVTEAF
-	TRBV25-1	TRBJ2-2	ASRALGAGELF
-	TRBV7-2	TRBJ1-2	ASSNLRGYT
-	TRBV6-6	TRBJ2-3	ASGNPGTDTQY
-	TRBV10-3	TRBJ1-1	AISSDGNTEAF
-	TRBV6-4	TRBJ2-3	ASSDSPRADTQY
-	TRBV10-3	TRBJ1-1	AISERLTWGTEAF
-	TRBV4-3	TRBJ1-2	ASSQEAGSLPNGYT
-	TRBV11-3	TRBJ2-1	ASSRDQSPYNEQF
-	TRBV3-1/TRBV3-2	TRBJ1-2	ASRHYGYT
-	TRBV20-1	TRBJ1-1	SARQNTEAF
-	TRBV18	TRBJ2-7	ASSPYMSGEQY
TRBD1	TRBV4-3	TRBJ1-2	ASSQETGYGYT
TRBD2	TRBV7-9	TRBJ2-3	ASSPRGTGRGDTQY
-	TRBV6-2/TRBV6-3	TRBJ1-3	ASSLSPGRRRRNSGNTIY
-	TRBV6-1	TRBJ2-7	ASSEGLSETYEQY
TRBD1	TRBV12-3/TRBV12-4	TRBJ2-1	ASSLGQPNQQF
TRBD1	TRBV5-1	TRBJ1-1	ASSLDRGMNTEAF
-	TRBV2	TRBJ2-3	ASSERTTDTQY
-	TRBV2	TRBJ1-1	ASRPQAGMNTEAF
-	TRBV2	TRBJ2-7	ASRDKGPNYEQY
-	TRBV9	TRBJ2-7	ASSVGDGEQY
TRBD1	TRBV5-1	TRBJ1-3	ASSSSLQGTGNTIY
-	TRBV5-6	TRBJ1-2	ASREEGLYGYT
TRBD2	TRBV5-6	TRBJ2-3	ASSFLLAGGVTDTQY
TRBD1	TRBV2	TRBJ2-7	ASSEAGGKTYEQY
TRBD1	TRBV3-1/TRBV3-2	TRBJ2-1	ASSRTGTYNEQF
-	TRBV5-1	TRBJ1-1	ASSSGVNTEAF
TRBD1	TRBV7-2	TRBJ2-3	ASSFGQGVLY
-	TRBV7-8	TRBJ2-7	ASSVEQGPYEQY
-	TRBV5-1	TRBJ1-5	ASSLEGLQPQH
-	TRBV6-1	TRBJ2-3	ASSELAPSTDTQY
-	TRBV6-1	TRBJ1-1	ASSETGSAF
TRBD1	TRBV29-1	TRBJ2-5	SVRQGETQY
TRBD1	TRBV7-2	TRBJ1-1	ASSLGDRGRGTEAF
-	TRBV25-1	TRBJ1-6	ASSGDSTVDSNSPLH
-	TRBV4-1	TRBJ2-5	ASGLAQRETQY
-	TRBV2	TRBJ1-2	ASSSGTSYGYT
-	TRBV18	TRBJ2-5	ASSPSGQETQY
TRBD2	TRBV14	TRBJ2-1	ASSPPRSGGLYNEQF
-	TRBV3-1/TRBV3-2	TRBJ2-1	ASSQEWYQFKREQF
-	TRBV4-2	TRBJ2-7	ASSQVDSSYEQY